Following are 22 T cell receptor beta chains from one sample sequenced in a study of PD-L1 blockade in urothelial cancer. TCRdb's copy holds only in-frame clones and misses some; the assay was immunoSEQ multiplex PCR. The sample yields more than 45,000 clones, 80% to 90% seen once. As to time point: peripheral blood 6 weeks after treatment start. This specimen was PBMCs, taken around atezolizumab (anti-PD-L1) treatment. The receptors stem from a man between 65 and 85 years old with urothelial cancer.

The chain couples TRBV28 to TRBJ1-2; 10 nucleotides match TRBD1. The V gene end was trimmed by 3 bases and the J gene end by 4 bases; junction bases not matched to a gene: 17. The germline gives CDR1 MDHEN, CDR2 SYDVKM. This CDR3 is 19 amino acids long. DNA for the CDR3: TGTGCCAGCAGTTTCGGAATTCGACAGGGGGCCTATCGTAGCTATGGCTACACCTTC. Translation gives CASSFGIRQGAYRSYGYTF.

This chain connects TRBV27 to TRBJ2-2; 10 nucleotides match TRBD1. V trimming: 6 bases; J trimming: 7 bases; junction bases outside the gene matches: 11. The CDR3 covers 16 residues. Germline assignment: CDR1 MNHEY and CDR2 SMNVEV (reference sequence). CDR3 sequence: CASRFPGQGLGGELFF. The CDR3 bases are TGTGCCAGCAGATTCCCGGGACAGGGGTTGGGCGGGGAGCTGTTTTTT.

The chain joins TRBV5-6 to TRBJ2-7; 9 bases line up with TRBD1. Trimming at V came to 4 bases and at J to 0 bases, leaving 8 bases not matched to a gene. Germline CDR1 SGHDT, CDR2 YYEEEE. The CDR3 consists of 16 residues. CDR3 coding DNA: TGTGCCAGCAGCCGTTGGGACAGGGCGAACTCCTACGAGCAGTACTTC. It specifies CASSRWDRANSYEQYF.

The gene calls are TRBV5-1 and TRBJ1-3; D is possibly TRBD1 (6 bases). The germline gives CDR1 SGHRS, CDR2 YFSETQ. The ends were cut back, 4 bases at V and 0 bases at J, with 20 bases in the middle. The CDR3 is 18 residues long. The CDR3 nucleotides are TGCGCCAGCAGCCCCACGTGGGGGGGGGCCAACTCTGGAAACACCATATATTTT. Translation gives CASSPTWGGANSGNTIYF. Supplemented by reference TRBV5-1 and TRBJ1-3, the full variable domain reads KAGVTQTPRYLIKTRGQQVTLSCSPISGHRSVSWYQQTPGQGLQFLFEYFSETQRNKGNFPGRFSGRQFSNSRSEMNVSTLELGDSALYLCASSPTWGGANSGNTIYFGEGSWLTVV.

This clone was seen only once. The genes are TRBV19 and TRBJ1-2; the match to TRBD1 covers 8 bases. Germline values: CDR1 LNHDA, CDR2 SQIVND (reference sequence). The CDR3 extends over 14 amino acids. The V gene end was trimmed by 7 bases and the J gene end by 8 bases; junction bases not matched to a gene: 12. CDR3 residues: CASTPLVTGAGYTF. CDR3 DNA: TGTGCCAGTACCCCCCTGGTGACAGGGGCCGGCTACACCTTC.

V and J are TRBV30 and TRBJ1-2; D unclear. The germline gives CDR1 GTSNPN, CDR2 SVGIG (reference sequence). The CDR3 runs 11 residues. Trimming took 4 bases from V and 5 from J, leaving 8 bases between them. The CDR3 nucleotides read TGTGCCTGGAATCGGGATTATGGCTACACCTTC. Its translation: CAWNRDYGYTF.

This chain connects TRBV6-6 to TRBJ1-4, with 7 bases aligning to TRBD1. Germline CDR1 is MNHNY and CDR2 is SVGAGI (reference sequence). There are 15 residues in the CDR3. After removal of 5 bases from V and 2 bases from J, the junction contained 5 bases not matched to a gene. CDR3 amino acids: CASSADRDTNEKLFF. The CDR3 coding sequence is TGTGCCAGCAGTGCCGACAGGGATACTAATGAAAAACTGTTTTTT.

The chain links TRBV28 to TRBJ1-2; D is unclear. Trimming took off 2 bases at V and 5 bases at J, with 15 bases between the two ends. Germline loops: CDR1 MDHEN, CDR2 SYDVKM. This CDR3 region has 15 residues. Here the CDR3 DNA reads TGTGCCAGCAGTTTACCCCGAGCGGTGAGGTATGGCTACACCTTC. Its protein is CASSLPRAVRYGYTF.

The chain links TRBV5-1 to TRBJ2-5; 15 bases match TRBD2. In germline, CDR1 is SGHRS, CDR2 YFSETQ. The length of the CDR3 is 17 residues. With 3 bases clipped from V and 4 bases from J, the junction kept 7 bases outside the gene matches. The CDR3 coding sequence is TGCGCCAGCAGCTGGACTAGCGGGAGGGCTCGGGGAGAGACCCAGTACTTC. It specifies CASSWTSGRARGETQYF.

This chain connects TRBV9 to TRBJ2-7, with a weak D call TRBD1 (7 bases). The ends were cut back, 3 bases at V and 7 bases at J, with 23 bases in the middle. The CDR3 sequence is 16 residues long. Germline V gene lookup returns CDR1 SGDLS and CDR2 YYNGEE. DNA for the CDR3: TGTGCCAGCAGCGCAGTCCCCCGTACAGGGGCGGGAGAGCAGTACTTC. Translation: CASSAVPRTGAGEQYF.

The chain combines TRBV28 with TRBJ2-7; D gene ambiguous. Trimming cost V 8 bases and J 5 bases, with 10 bases left between them. Germline CDR1 and CDR2: MDHEN and SYDVKM. There are 11 residues in the CDR3. This chain's CDR3 is CASRGPHEQYF. As DNA, the CDR3 is TGTGCCAGCCGCGGCCCCCACGAGCAGTACTTC.

This chain links TRBV7-6 with TRBJ1-1, with 8 positions matching TRBD1. The CDR3 loop spans 16 amino acids. V lost 5 bases and J lost 2; bases outside the gene matches: 10. Per germline, CDR1 SGHVS and CDR2 FNYEAQ. The CDR3 loop reads CASSPQGAPSNTEAFF. The CDR3, as DNA: TGTGCCAGCAGCCCGCAGGGGGCCCCTTCAAACACTGAAGCTTTCTTT.

The V and J genes are TRBV5-1 and TRBJ1-1; TRBD1 aligns across 7 bases. Per the germline V gene, CDR1 is SGHRS and CDR2 is YFSETQ. J was trimmed by 0 bases and V by 4 bases; bases with no gene match: 9. There are 16 residues in the CDR3. The CDR3 is CASSRIPGQLNTEAFF. CDR3 nucleotide sequence: TGCGCCAGCAGCCGGATCCCGGGACAGCTGAACACTGAAGCTTTCTTT.

This clone has a single count. The chain combines TRBV5-4 with TRBJ2-2; 7 nucleotides line up with TRBD2. Losses at the gene ends were 4 bases for V and 4 bases for J; bases not matched to a gene: 7. The CDR3 is 15 residues long. Germline CDR1 and CDR2: SGHNT and YYREEE (reference sequence). In DNA form, the CDR3 reads TGTGCCAGCAGCCATGACCCTAGCGGCACCGGGGAGCTGTTTTTT. Its protein product is CASSHDPSGTGELFF.

The chain combines TRBV5-1 with TRBJ1-1; D is unresolved. Germline V gene sequence: CDR1 SGHRS, CDR2 YFSETQ. V was trimmed by 4 bases and J by 1 base, leaving 14 bases between them. The CDR3 has 15 amino acids. The CDR3 DNA is TGCGCCAGCAGCCCCATGCAGGAGGCGAACACTGAAGCTTTCTTT. Translated, it gives CASSPMQEANTEAFF.

In nucleotides, the CDR3 is TGTGCCAGCAGGCTCCTAGCGGGAACCGGGGAGCTGTTTTTT. As protein: CASRLLAGTGELFF. The V gene is TRBV2, the J gene TRBJ2-2, with 9 nucleotides matching TRBD2. Trimming took 6 bases from V and 5 from J; bases not matched to a gene: 4. This CDR3 region has 14 residues. The germline V gene encodes CDR1 SNHLY and CDR2 FYNNEI.

The chain links TRBV18 to TRBJ1-1; 7 positions agree with TRBD1. CDR3 length equals 15 residues. Losses at the gene ends were 5 bases for V and 4 bases for J; bases not matched to a gene: 10. Germline assignment: CDR1 KGHSH and CDR2 LQKENI. For the CDR3, the DNA is TGTGCCAGCTCAAAACAGACAGGGTTTGGCACTGAAGCTTTCTTT. It yields the protein CASSKQTGFGTEAFF.

This clone was counted only a few times. The V gene is TRBV7-2, the J gene TRBJ2-7; 7 bases line up with TRBD2. The CDR3 consists of 15 residues. V lost 5 bases, J lost 0 bases, and 7 bases stayed unmatched. Germline assignment: CDR1 SGHTA and CDR2 FQGNSA. Here the CDR3 reads CASSPSGVSSYEQYF. The CDR3, as DNA: TGTGCCAGCAGCCCCAGCGGGGTAAGCTCCTACGAGCAGTACTTC.

This chain connects TRBV30 to TRBJ1-4; D call uncertain. V lost 2 bases and J 0 bases, leaving 16 bases between the germline ends. Germline CDR1 GTSNPN, CDR2 SVGIG (reference sequence). This CDR3 has 17 amino acids. DNA of the CDR3: TGTGCCTGGAGTATCCCGACACCCGCCGCAACTAATGAAAAACTGTTTTTT. It yields the protein CAWSIPTPAATNEKLFF. Drawing the rest from reference TRBV30 and TRBJ1-4, the complete variable domain is SQTIHQWPATLVQPVGSPLSLECTVEGTSNPNLYWYRQAAGRGLQLLFYSVGIGQISSEVPQNLSASRPQDRQFILSSKKLLLSDSGFYLCAWSIPTPAATNEKLFFGSGTQLSVL.

The V and J genes are TRBV28 and TRBJ2-5, with 7 bases aligning to TRBD1. This CDR3 is built from 13 residues. Looked up from germline, CDR1 is MDHEN and CDR2 is SYDVKM. V trimming: 6 bases; J trimming: 3 bases; junction bases outside the gene matches: 4. DNA of the CDR3: TGTGCCAGCAGGTCAGGGGGAGAAGAGACCCAGTACTTC. The encoded protein is CASRSGGEETQYF.

This clone was counted once. The junction shows a germline mismatch at one end, possibly a read error. V and J are TRBV25-1 and TRBJ1-5, with 9 bases lining up with TRBD1. This CDR3 spans 15 amino acids. From germline, CDR1 is MGHDK and CDR2 SYGVNS. The DNA of the CDR3 is TGTGCCAGCAGTGCGGCCGGGACAGGGTATCAGGCCCAGCATTTT. It codes for CASSAAGTGYQAQHF.

The chain employs TRBV6-5 and TRBJ2-7, with a weak D call TRBD2 (6 bases). Germline CDR1 MNHEY, CDR2 SVGAGI. The CDR3 totals 15 residues. The V end was cut by 3 bases, the J end by 2 bases, with 14 bases between. The CDR3 coding sequence is TGTGCCAGCAGTTATGCTCTCCGGGGGACCTACGAGCAGTACTTC. Encoded protein: CASSYALRGTYEQYF.